This T cell receptor beta chain appears in the sequencing data of a study of cytomegalovirus exposure and HLA in healthy donors. In the case of this clone: Its antigen is unknown.

Notes on the study in general: Sequences of the TCR beta chain were said to predict the HLA-A and HLA-B alleles of most subjects accurately. A previous analysis found most TCR beta V segments productive roughly 87% or roughly 30% of the time.

V dropped 2 bases and J dropped 6 bases, with 7 bases sitting between them. Germline assignment: CDR1 SGHTA and CDR2 FQGNSA. The CDR3 is 13 residues long. The study ran its PCR with 60 Vbeta and 13 Jbeta primers. Repertoires were generated with immunoSEQ multiplex PCR, while TCRdb's copy carries only in-frame clones and drops some. The profile covers about 170,000 clones, with about 65% appearing a single time and 7% to 7.5% taken by the ten largest. The sample comprised PBMCs. This TCR came from a man aged 40-50 years in good health and CMV-seropositive. This sequence joins TRBV7-2 and TRBJ2-2; D gene unclear. The CDR3, as DNA: TGTGCCAGCAGCTTAAAATACTCCGGGGAGCTGTTTTTT. Its protein is CASSLKYSGELFF.